The 10 T cell receptor beta chains below come from one sample, sequenced in a study of cytomegalovirus exposure and HLA in healthy donors. Method: immunoSEQ multiplex PCR; TCRdb's copy keeps in-frame clones and lacks some. The table records about 120,000 clones, about 90% of them present only once. Sequences were obtained from PBMCs. These receptors were taken from a woman in her late teens or twenties in good health and CMV-seronegative.

The V call is TRBV30, the J call TRBJ1-1; 7 bases agree with TRBD1. Losses at the gene ends were 4 bases for V and 4 bases for J; bases not matched to a gene: 9. Germline assignment: CDR1 GTSNPN and CDR2 SVGIG (reference sequence). This CDR3 region has 14 residues. CDR3 coding DNA: TGTGCCTGGATTACTACAGGGGCGGTCACTGAAGCTTTCTTT. This encodes CAWITTGAVTEAFF.

This chain joins TRBV7-2 and TRBJ2-5; D possibly corresponds to TRBD2 (6 bases). V gave up 2 bases and J gave up 0 bases, with 10 bases separating them. Looked up from germline, CDR1 is SGHTA and CDR2 is FQGNSA. This CDR3 is 15 amino acids long. CDR3 sequence reads: CASSLSGSYQETQYF. CDR3 in DNA: TGTGCCAGCAGCTTATCCGGGAGCTACCAAGAGACCCAGTACTTC.

As regards this clone: This could be a read error, since a much larger clone is one nucleotide away. The CDR3 loop reads CTSSQEGGTATYEQYF. CDR3 nucleotide sequence: TGCACCAGCAGCCAAGAAGGAGGGACAGCGACCTACGAGCAGTACTTC. This chain links TRBV4-1 with TRBJ2-7; possible D gene TRBD1, 7 bases. Germline-derived CDR1 and CDR2 are MGHRA and YSYEKL. There are 16 residues in the CDR3.

J is TRBJ1-6 and V is TRBV2; 7 nucleotides line up with TRBD1. The CDR3 extends over 13 amino acids. Germline CDR1 reads SNHLY; CDR2 reads FYNNEI. J lost 7 bases, V lost 6 bases, and 3 bases had no gene match. The CDR3 is CASRGTVNSPLHF. CDR3 in DNA: TGTGCCAGCAGAGGGACAGTCAATTCACCCCTCCACTTT.

This rearrangement joins TRBV7-3 to TRBJ2-5; maybe TRBD2 (5 bases). V lost 2 bases, J lost 5 bases, and 12 bases lay in between. The CDR3 runs to 14 residues. The germline V gene has CDR1 SGHTA and CDR2 FQGTGA. CDR3 protein: CASSLFGQRETQYF. The CDR3 DNA follows: TGTGCCAGCAGCTTATTCGGGCAGCGGGAGACCCAGTACTTC.

This clone was detected a few times. This chain joins TRBV9 and TRBJ2-7, with 8 positions matching TRBD2. The junction had 5 bases not matched to a gene; V was cut back by 4 bases and J by 5 bases. The CDR3 totals 13 residues. Germline assignment: CDR1 SGDLS and CDR2 YYNGEE. CDR3 in DNA: TGTGCCAGCAGCCAGAGCGGGGGCAACGAGCAGTACTTC. Its protein is CASSQSGGNEQYF.

This chain links TRBV28 with TRBJ1-4, with 7 nucleotides matching TRBD1. CDR1 and CDR2 from the germline V gene are MDHEN and SYDVKM. The ends lost 7 bases at V and 0 bases at J; junction bases unmatched: 17. This CDR3 contains 19 residues. The chain's CDR3 is CASTEADRAVSSTNEKLFF. DNA for the CDR3: TGTGCCAGCACCGAAGCCGACAGGGCAGTTTCCTCAACTAATGAAAAACTGTTTTTT.

The rearrangement links TRBV11-2 to TRBJ1-1, with D maybe TRBD1 (6 bases). The CDR3 covers 13 residues. CDR1 and CDR2 (germline): SGHAT, FQNNGV. Deletions cut 5 bases from V and 11 bases from J, with 18 bases between. The CDR3 DNA follows: TGTGCCAGCAGCATTCGGGGGCCCGGGGGGGCTTTCTTT. It specifies CASSIRGPGGAFF.

For the CDR3, the DNA is TGTGCCAGCTCCCGGGGGGCAGGGAGGTCCTACGAGCAGTACTTC. Translating it yields CASSRGAGRSYEQYF. The chain uses TRBV18 and TRBJ2-7; possibly TRBD2 for D (7 bases). Looked up from germline, CDR1 is KGHSH and CDR2 is LQKENI. The CDR3 spans 15 residues. Trimming shortened V by 6 bases and J by 1 base, and 16 bases separated the two germline ends. Together with reference TRBV18 and TRBJ2-7, the CDR3 gives the full variable domain: NAGVMQNPRHLVRRRGQEARLRCSPMKGHSHVYWYRQLPEEGLKFMVYLQKENIIDESGMPKERFSAEFPKEGPSILRIQQVVRGDSAAYFCASSRGAGRSYEQYFGPGTRLTVT.

The chain combines TRBV28 with TRBJ1-4; D is uncertain. Germline V gene sequence: CDR1 MDHEN, CDR2 SYDVKM. Trimming left V 1 base short and J 8 bases short, with 20 bases between. CDR3 length: 17 amino acids. CDR3 sequence reads: CASSLFSLEGFKEKLFF. The CDR3 DNA is TGTGCCAGCAGTTTATTTTCCCTTGAGGGATTCAAAGAAAAACTGTTTTTT.